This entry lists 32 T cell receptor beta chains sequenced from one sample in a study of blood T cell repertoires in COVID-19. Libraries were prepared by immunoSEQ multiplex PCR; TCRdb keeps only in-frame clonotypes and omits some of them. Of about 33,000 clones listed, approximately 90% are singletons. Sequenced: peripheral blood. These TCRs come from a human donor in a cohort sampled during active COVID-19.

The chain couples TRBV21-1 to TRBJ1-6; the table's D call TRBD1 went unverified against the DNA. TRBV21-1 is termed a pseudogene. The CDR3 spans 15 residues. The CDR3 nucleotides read TGTGCCAGCCCCCGGGACAGGGGAAGAGGGTCACCCCTCCACTTT. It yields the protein CASPRDRGRGSPLHF.

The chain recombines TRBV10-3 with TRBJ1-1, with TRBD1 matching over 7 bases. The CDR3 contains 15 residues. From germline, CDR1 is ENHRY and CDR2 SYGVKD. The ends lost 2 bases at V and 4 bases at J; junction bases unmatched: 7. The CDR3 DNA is TGTGCCATCAGTGAGACCGGGACAGATGGCACTGAAGCTTTCTTT. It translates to CAISETGTDGTEAFF.

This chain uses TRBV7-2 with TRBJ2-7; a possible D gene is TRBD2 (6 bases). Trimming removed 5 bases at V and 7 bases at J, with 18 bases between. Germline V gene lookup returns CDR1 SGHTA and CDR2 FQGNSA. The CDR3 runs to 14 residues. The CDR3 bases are TGTGCCAGCAGCCCAGATCGCGGGGTGGGGGAGCAGTACTTC. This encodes CASSPDRGVGEQYF.

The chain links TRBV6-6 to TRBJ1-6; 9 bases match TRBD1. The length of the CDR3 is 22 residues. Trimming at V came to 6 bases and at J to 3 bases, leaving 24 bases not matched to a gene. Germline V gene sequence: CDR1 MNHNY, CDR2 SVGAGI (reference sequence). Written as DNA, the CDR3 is TGTGCCAGCAGCTTACAATCCGGTTGGGACAGGGCCGGTTTCAGCTATAATTCACCCCTCCACTTT. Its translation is CASSLQSGWDRAGFSYNSPLHF.

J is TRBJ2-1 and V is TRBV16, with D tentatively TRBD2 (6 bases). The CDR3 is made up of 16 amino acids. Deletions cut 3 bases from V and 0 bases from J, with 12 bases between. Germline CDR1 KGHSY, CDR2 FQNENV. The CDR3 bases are TGTGCCAGCAGCCATGGAGGGTCGAGCTCCTACAATGAGCAGTTCTTC. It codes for CASSHGGSSSYNEQFF.

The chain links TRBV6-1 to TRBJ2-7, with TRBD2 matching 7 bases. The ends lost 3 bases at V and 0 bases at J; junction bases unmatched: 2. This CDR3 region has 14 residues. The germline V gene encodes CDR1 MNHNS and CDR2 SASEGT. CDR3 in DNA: TGTGCCAGCAGTGAGGGACTAAGCTCCTACGAGCAGTACTTC. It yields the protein CASSEGLSSYEQYF.

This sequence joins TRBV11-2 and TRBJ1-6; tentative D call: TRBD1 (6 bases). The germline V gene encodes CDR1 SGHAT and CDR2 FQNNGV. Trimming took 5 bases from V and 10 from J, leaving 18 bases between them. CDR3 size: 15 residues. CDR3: CASSPRAGVGSPLHF. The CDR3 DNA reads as TGTGCCAGCAGCCCAAGGGCAGGGGTAGGGTCACCCCTCCACTTT.

The DNA for the CDR3 is TGTGCCAGCAGTGTCGGGAGCCAGGCCACATCAGGCTACACCTTC. Translating it yields CASSVGSQATSGYTF. The chain is built from TRBV2 and TRBJ1-2; D gene uncertain. Deletions cut 4 bases from V and 8 bases from J, with 20 bases between. The CDR3 is 15 amino acids. The germline gives CDR1 SNHLY, CDR2 FYNNEI.

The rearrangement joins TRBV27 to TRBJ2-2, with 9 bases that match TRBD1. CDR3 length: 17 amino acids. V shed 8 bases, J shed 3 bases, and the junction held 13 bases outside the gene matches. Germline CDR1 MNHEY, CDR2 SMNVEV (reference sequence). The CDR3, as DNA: TGTGCCAGCCGGCTTCAGGGACAGGGAATTTACACCGGGGAGCTGTTTTTT. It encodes CASRLQGQGIYTGELFF.

CDR3 nucleotides: TGTGCCAGCAGCCCCTTGTACGAGCAGTACTTC. It yields the protein CASSPLYEQYF. V is TRBV7-9 and J is TRBJ2-7; D gene unclear. CDR1 is SEHNR and CDR2 is FQNEAQ in the germline V gene (reference sequence). This CDR3 is built from 11 residues. V lost 5 bases and J lost 4, with 6 bases in between.

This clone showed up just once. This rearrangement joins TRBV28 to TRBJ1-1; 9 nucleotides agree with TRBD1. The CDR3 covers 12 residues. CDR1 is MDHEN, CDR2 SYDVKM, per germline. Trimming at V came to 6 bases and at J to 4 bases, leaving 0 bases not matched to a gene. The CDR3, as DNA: TGTGCCAGCAGGGACAGGGGCACTGAAGCTTTCTTT. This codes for CASRDRGTEAFF.

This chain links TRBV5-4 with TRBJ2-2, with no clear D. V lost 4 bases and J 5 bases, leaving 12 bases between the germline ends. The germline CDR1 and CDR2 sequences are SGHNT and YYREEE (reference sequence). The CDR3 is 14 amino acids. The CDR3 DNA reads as TGTGCCAGCAGCCTGGGGTCGAGAACCGGGGAGCTGTTTTTT. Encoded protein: CASSLGSRTGELFF.

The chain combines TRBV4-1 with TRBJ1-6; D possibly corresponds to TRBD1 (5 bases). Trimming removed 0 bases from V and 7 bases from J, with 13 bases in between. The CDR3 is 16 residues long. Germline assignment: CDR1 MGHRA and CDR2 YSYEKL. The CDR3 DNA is TGCGCCAGCAGCCAAGATCAGGGATTTGGAAATTCACCCCTCCACTTT. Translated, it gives CASSQDQGFGNSPLHF.

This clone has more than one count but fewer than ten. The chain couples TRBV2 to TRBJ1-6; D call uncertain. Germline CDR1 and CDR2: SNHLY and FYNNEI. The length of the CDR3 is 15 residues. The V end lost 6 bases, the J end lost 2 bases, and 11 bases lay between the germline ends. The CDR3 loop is CASRAGGTYNSPLHF. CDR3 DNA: TGTGCCAGCAGAGCGGGTGGGACCTATAATTCACCCCTCCACTTT. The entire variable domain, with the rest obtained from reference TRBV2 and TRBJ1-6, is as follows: EPEVTQTPSHQVTQMGQEVILRCVPISNHLYFYWYRQILGQKVEFLVSFYNNEISEKSEIFDDQFSVERPDGSNFTLKIRSTKLEDSAMYFCASRAGGTYNSPLHFGNGTRLTVT.

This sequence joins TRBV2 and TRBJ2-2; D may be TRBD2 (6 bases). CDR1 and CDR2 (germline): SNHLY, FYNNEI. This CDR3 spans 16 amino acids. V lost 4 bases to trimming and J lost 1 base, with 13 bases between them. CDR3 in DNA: TGTGCCAGCAGTGCGGAGGGATCCGGGAACACCGGGGAGCTGTTTTTT. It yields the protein CASSAEGSGNTGELFF.

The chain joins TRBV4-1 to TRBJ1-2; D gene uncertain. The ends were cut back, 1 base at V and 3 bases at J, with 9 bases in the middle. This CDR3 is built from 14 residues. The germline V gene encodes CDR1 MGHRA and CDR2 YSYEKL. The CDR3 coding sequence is TGCGCCAGCAGCCAAGGCGGGGAGGACTATGGCTACACCTTC. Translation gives CASSQGGEDYGYTF.

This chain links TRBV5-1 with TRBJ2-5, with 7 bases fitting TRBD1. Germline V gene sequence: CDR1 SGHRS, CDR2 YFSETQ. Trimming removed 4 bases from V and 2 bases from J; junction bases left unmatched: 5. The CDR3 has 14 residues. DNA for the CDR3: TGCGCCAGCAGCCTAGGGACAGCTCAAGAGACCCAGTACTTC. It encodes CASSLGTAQETQYF.

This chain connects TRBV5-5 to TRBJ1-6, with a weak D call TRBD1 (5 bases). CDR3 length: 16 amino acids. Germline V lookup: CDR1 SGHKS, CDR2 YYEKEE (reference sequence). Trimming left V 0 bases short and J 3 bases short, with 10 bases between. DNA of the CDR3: TGTGCCAGCAGCTTGGATGGGGCGCACTATAATTCACCCCTCCACTTT. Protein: CASSLDGAHYNSPLHF.

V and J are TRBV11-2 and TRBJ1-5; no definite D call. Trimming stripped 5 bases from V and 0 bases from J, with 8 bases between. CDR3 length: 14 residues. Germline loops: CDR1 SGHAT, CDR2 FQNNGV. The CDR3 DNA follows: TGTGCCAGCAGCCCCGGGTATAGCAATCAGCCCCAGCATTTT. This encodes CASSPGYSNQPQHF. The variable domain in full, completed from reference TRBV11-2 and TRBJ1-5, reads EAGVAQSPRYKIIEKRQSVAFWCNPISGHATLYWYQQILGQGPKLLIQFQNNGVVDDSQLPKDRFSAERLKGVDSTLKIQPAKLEDSAVYLCASSPGYSNQPQHFGDGTRLSIL.

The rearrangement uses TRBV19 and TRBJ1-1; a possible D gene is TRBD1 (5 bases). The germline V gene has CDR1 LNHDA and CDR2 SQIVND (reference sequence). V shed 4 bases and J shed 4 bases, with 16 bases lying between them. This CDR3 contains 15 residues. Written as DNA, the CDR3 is TGTGCCAGTAGTACCGGACCCTTGGGGGGCACTGAAGCTTTCTTT. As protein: CASSTGPLGGTEAFF.

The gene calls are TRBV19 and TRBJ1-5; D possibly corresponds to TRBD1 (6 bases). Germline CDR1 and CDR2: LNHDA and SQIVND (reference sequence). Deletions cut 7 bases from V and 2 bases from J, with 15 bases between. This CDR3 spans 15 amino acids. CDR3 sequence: CASTNRQAGNQPQHF. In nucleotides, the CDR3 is TGTGCCAGTACCAATAGACAGGCGGGCAATCAGCCCCAGCATTTT.

The DNA of the CDR3 is TGTGCCAGCAGTTATTCACGGGAGAATGAGCAGTTCTTC. It translates to CASSYSRENEQFF. The chain couples TRBV6-5 to TRBJ2-1; maybe TRBD2 (6 bases). CDR3 length equals 13 residues. V was clipped by 3 bases and J by 7 bases, with 10 bases between them. Germline V gene lookup returns CDR1 MNHEY and CDR2 SVGAGI.

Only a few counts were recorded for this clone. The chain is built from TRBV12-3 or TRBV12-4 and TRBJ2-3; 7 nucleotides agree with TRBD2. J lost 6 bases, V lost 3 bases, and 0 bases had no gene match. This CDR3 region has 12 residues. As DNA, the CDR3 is TGTGCCAGCAGTTTCGGGGGGGATACGCAGTATTTT. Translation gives CASSFGGDTQYF.

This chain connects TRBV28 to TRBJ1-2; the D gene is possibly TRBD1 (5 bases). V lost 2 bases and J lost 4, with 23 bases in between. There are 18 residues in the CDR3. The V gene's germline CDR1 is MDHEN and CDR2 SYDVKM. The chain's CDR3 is CASSLGPLGGTSGYGYTF. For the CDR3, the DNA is TGTGCCAGCAGTTTAGGGCCTTTAGGAGGGACCTCTGGCTATGGCTACACCTTC.

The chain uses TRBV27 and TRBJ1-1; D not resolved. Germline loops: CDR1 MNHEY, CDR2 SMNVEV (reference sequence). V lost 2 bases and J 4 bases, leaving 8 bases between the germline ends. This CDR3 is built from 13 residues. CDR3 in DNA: TGTGCCAGCAGTTTAGTTCCGGGCACTGAAGCTTTCTTT. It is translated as CASSLVPGTEAFF.

CDR3 nucleotide sequence: TGCGCCAGCAGCCAAGATCTGGGAGGAGAGACCCAGTACTTC. Amino acid sequence: CASSQDLGGETQYF. This rearrangement joins TRBV4-1 to TRBJ2-5, with D perhaps TRBD2 (6 bases). Per the germline V gene, CDR1 is MGHRA and CDR2 is YSYEKL. The V end lost 0 bases, the J end lost 4 bases, and 9 bases lay between the germline ends. The length of the CDR3 is 14 residues.

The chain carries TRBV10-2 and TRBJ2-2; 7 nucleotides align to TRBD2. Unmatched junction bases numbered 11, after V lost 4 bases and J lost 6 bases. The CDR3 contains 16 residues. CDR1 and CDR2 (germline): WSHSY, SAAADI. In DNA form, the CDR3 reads TGCGCCAGCAGTGGGCCCCAGGGAGGGTACGCCGGGGAGCTGTTTTTT. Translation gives CASSGPQGGYAGELFF.

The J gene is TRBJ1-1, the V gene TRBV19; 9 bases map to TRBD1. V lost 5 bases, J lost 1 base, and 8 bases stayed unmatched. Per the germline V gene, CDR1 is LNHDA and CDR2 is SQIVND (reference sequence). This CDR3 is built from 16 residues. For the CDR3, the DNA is TGTGCCAGTAGTCCCGGGACAGGGAGGACGAACACTGAAGCTTTCTTT. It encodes CASSPGTGRTNTEAFF. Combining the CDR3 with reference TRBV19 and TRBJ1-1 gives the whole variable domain DGGITQSPKYLFRKEGQNVTLSCEQNLNHDAMYWYRQDPGQGLRLIYYSQIVNDFQKGDIAEGYSVSREKKESFPLTVTSAQKNPTAFYLCASSPGTGRTNTEAFFGQGTRLTVV.

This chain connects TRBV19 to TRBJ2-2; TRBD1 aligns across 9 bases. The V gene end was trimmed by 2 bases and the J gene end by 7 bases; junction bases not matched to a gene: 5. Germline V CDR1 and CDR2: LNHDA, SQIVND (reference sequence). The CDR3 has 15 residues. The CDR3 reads CASSIMGQGFGELFF. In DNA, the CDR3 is TGTGCCAGTAGTATAATGGGACAGGGTTTCGGGGAGCTGTTTTTT.

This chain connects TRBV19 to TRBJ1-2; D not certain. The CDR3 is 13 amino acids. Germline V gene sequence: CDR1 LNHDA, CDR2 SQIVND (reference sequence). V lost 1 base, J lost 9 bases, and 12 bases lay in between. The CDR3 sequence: CASSIGTVPSYTF. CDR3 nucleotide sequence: TGTGCCAGTAGTATAGGAACAGTCCCGAGCTACACCTTC.

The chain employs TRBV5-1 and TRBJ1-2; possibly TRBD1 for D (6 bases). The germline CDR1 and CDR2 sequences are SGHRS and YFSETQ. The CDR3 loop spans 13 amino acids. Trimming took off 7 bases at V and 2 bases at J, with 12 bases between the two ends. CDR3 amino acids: CASQGTGNYGYTF. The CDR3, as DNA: TGCGCCAGCCAGGGGACGGGAAACTATGGCTACACCTTC.

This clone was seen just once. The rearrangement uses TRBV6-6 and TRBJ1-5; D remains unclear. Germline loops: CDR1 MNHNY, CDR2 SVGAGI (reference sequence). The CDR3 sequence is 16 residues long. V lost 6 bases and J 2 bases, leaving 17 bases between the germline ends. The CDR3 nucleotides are TGTGCCAGCAGCCAATTACGAGGGCTGGGCAATCAGCCCCAGCATTTT. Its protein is CASSQLRGLGNQPQHF.